These 18 T cell receptor beta chains share one sample of origin, sequenced in a study of control samples from healthy donors and cancer patients. Assay: immunoSEQ multiplex PCR; the TCRdb copy retains only in-frame clones and omits some. The data hold fewer than 95,000 clones, with approximately 86% observed a single time. Sequencing input: blood. All receptors come from a man aged 25-40 years in good health.

This clone was recorded a few times. This chain uses TRBV19 with TRBJ1-6; no reliable D call. This CDR3 region has 13 residues. CDR1 and CDR2 from the germline V gene are LNHDA and SQIVND (reference sequence). Trimming left V 6 bases short and J 7 bases short, with 10 bases between. The CDR3 DNA sequence: TGTGCCAGTAGCAGTATTACGAATTCACCCCTCCACTTT. Residues: CASSSITNSPLHF.

This clone has at least ten counts. The chain is built from TRBV6-5 and TRBJ1-2; maybe TRBD1 (6 bases). Per germline, CDR1 MNHEY and CDR2 SVGAGI. V was trimmed by 9 bases and J by 2 bases, leaving 13 bases between them. CDR3 size: 13 residues. The CDR3 protein is CASGAGANYGYTF. CDR3 DNA: TGTGCCAGTGGGGCAGGGGCGAACTATGGCTACACCTTC.

This clone was recorded only once. The V and J genes are TRBV7-2 and TRBJ2-3; D gene uncertain. Trimming stripped 5 bases from V and 1 base from J, with 7 bases between. Germline CDR1 is SGHTA and CDR2 is FQGNSA. This CDR3 has 13 amino acids. The CDR3 region is CASSPSGTDTQYF. In DNA, the CDR3 is TGTGCCAGCAGCCCGAGCGGCACAGATACGCAGTATTTT. Variable domain in full (rest from reference TRBV7-2 and TRBJ2-3): GAGVSQSPSNKVTEKGKDVELRCDPISGHTALYWYRQSLGQGLEFLIYFQGNSAPDKSGLPSDRFSAERTGGSVSTLTIQRTQQEDSAVYLCASSPSGTDTQYFGPGTRLTVL.

The rearrangement uses TRBV14 and TRBJ1-6; D is uncertain. This CDR3 region has 18 residues. Germline lookup yields CDR1 SGHDN and CDR2 FVKESK. V was shortened by 0 bases and J by 1 base, with 13 bases between the two germline ends. The CDR3 coding sequence is TGTGCCAGCAGCCAAGATCGTAGCAAAGGATCCTATAATTCACCCCTCCACTTT. Translation gives CASSQDRSKGSYNSPLHF.

The V and J genes are TRBV7-2 and TRBJ2-3, with TRBD2 identical over 9 bases. This CDR3 has 16 amino acids. The trim removed 2 bases at V and 4 bases at J, leaving 7 bases unmatched. In germline, CDR1 is SGHTA, CDR2 FQGNSA. The chain's CDR3 is CASSLKAGGQSDTQYF. In nucleotides, the CDR3 is TGTGCCAGCAGCTTAAAGGCGGGGGGGCAATCAGATACGCAGTATTTT.

The V gene is TRBV5-1, the J gene TRBJ2-7; no reliable D call. The CDR3 extends over 15 amino acids. Trimming shortened V by 0 bases and J by 7 bases, and 17 bases separated the two germline ends. Per the germline V gene, CDR1 is SGHRS and CDR2 is YFSETQ. The CDR3 loop reads CASSLADTGRQEQYF. Here the CDR3 DNA reads TGCGCCAGCAGCTTGGCAGACACCGGTCGGCAGGAGCAGTACTTC. The full variable domain, rest sourced from reference TRBV5-1 and TRBJ2-7, is KAGVTQTPRYLIKTRGQQVTLSCSPISGHRSVSWYQQTPGQGLQFLFEYFSETQRNKGNFPGRFSGRQFSNSRSEMNVSTLELGDSALYLCASSLADTGRQEQYFGPGTRLTVT.

The rearrangement uses TRBV6-5 and TRBJ1-3; TRBD1 might be the D (5 bases). Trimming removed 10 bases from V and 3 bases from J, with 13 bases in between. The CDR3 loop spans 13 amino acids. Germline V gene lookup returns CDR1 MNHEY and CDR2 SVGAGI. CDR3 amino acids: CAILGGGGNTIYF. The CDR3 nucleotides read TGTGCCATCCTGGGGGGAGGTGGAAACACCATATATTTT.

The count of this clone is one. The rearrangement links TRBV7-6 to TRBJ2-5; D uncertain. The length of the CDR3 is 14 residues. Trimming removed 1 base at V and 2 bases at J, with 8 bases between. Germline V gene sequence: CDR1 SGHVS, CDR2 FNYEAQ. Here the CDR3 reads CASSLEGQQETQYF. The CDR3 DNA reads TGTGCCAGCAGCTTAGAAGGCCAGCAAGAGACCCAGTACTTC.

About this clone itself: The sample carries other DNA sequences with the same CDR3. The rearrangement links TRBV12-3 or TRBV12-4 to TRBJ1-2; 7 bases match TRBD1. The V segment lost 1 base and the J segment 6 bases; nucleotides outside the gene matches: 2. This CDR3 spans 13 amino acids. CDR3 protein: CASSLDRGDGYTF. DNA of the CDR3: TGTGCCAGCAGTTTAGACAGGGGCGATGGCTACACCTTC.

The table lists this clone with a few counts. This chain joins TRBV3-1 (or the pseudogene TRBV3-2) and TRBJ1-4; weak D call: TRBD1 (5 bases). CDR3 length equals 14 residues. CDR1 and CDR2 (germline): LGHDT, YNNKEL (reference sequence). The V end lost 2 bases, the J end lost 8 bases, and 12 bases lay between the germline ends. Here the CDR3 reads CASSQQGGGEKLFF. The DNA for the CDR3 is TGTGCCAGCAGCCAACAGGGCGGGGGGGAAAAACTGTTTTTT.

The CDR3 region has the DNA TGTGCCAGCTCAGCCGGGACAGGGAGCATAAATGAGCAGTTCTTC. Translated, it gives CASSAGTGSINEQFF. The chain carries TRBV18 and TRBJ2-1; 9 bases map to TRBD1. Germline assignment: CDR1 KGHSH and CDR2 LQKENI. This CDR3 comprises 15 residues. With V trimmed by 5 bases and J by 7 bases, 9 bases remained unmatched. The full variable domain, completed using reference TRBV18 and TRBJ2-1, is NAGVMQNPRHLVRRRGQEARLRCSPMKGHSHVYWYRQLPEEGLKFMVYLQKENIIDESGMPKERFSAEFPKEGPSILRIQQVVRGDSAAYFCASSAGTGSINEQFFGPGTRLTVL.

The chain has TRBV28 and TRBJ2-2; D is possibly TRBD1 (6 bases). The V gene's germline CDR1 is MDHEN and CDR2 SYDVKM. V was pared by 6 bases and J by 0 bases, with 14 bases between. The CDR3 runs to 16 residues. The CDR3 loop reads CASSEGTIANTGELFF. The CDR3 DNA is TGTGCCAGCAGCGAAGGGACAATCGCGAACACCGGGGAGCTGTTTTTT.

This chain links TRBV7-9 with TRBJ2-2; D might be TRBD2 (5 bases). Germline assignment: CDR1 SEHNR and CDR2 FQNEAQ (reference sequence). The CDR3 spans 16 residues. V lost 7 bases to trimming and J lost 6 bases, with 21 bases between them. CDR3 coding DNA: TGTGCCAGCACCCGACAAGCCCCCGGGAAACCCGGGGAGCTGTTTTTT. This gives the protein CASTRQAPGKPGELFF.

V is TRBV7-2 and J is TRBJ2-3, with D perhaps TRBD1 or TRBD2 (6 bases each). V was shortened by 5 bases and J by 2 bases, with 14 bases between the two germline ends. The CDR3 runs 15 residues. Per the germline V gene, CDR1 is SGHTA and CDR2 is FQGNSA. The DNA of the CDR3 is TGTGCCAGCAGCCCCCAGACGGGGGCCACAGATACGCAGTATTTT. It yields the protein CASSPQTGATDTQYF.

The gene calls are TRBV5-8 and TRBJ2-1; 7 nucleotides agree with TRBD1. CDR1 SGHTS and CDR2 YDEGEE come from the germline V gene. The CDR3 is 15 amino acids. V gave up 4 bases and J gave up 7 bases; unmatched junction bases: 11. This chain's CDR3 is CASSLTGVIGNEQFF. The CDR3 bases are TGTGCCAGCAGCCTAACAGGGGTGATTGGGAATGAGCAGTTCTTC.

The rearrangement uses TRBV19 and TRBJ1-1; D is uncertain. Germline CDR1 and CDR2: LNHDA and SQIVND (reference sequence). V shed 10 bases and J shed 5 bases, with 17 bases lying between them. This CDR3 has 13 amino acids. CDR3 nucleotide sequence: TGTGCCACCTGCACCCTCTTGTGTACTGAAGCTTTCTTT. This encodes CATCTLLCTEAFF.

The rearrangement uses TRBV5-1 and TRBJ1-1, with TRBD1 identical over 7 bases. V lost 3 bases to trimming and J lost 6 bases; unmatched junction nucleotides: 5. This CDR3 comprises 13 residues. The germline V gene has CDR1 SGHRS and CDR2 YFSETQ. The CDR3 here is CASSYGTASEAFF. The CDR3 nucleotides read TGCGCCAGCAGCTACGGGACAGCCTCTGAAGCTTTCTTT.

The CDR3 sequence: CASSVAASGGIGETQYF. CDR3 bases: TGTGCCAGCAGCGTAGCGGCATCGGGGGGCATAGGCGAGACCCAGTACTTC. The chain links TRBV9 to TRBJ2-5, with D possibly matching TRBD2 (7 bases). Germline CDR1 reads SGDLS; CDR2 reads YYNGEE. With 0 bases removed from V and 5 bases from J, the gap between germline ends came to 20 bases. The length of the CDR3 is 17 residues.